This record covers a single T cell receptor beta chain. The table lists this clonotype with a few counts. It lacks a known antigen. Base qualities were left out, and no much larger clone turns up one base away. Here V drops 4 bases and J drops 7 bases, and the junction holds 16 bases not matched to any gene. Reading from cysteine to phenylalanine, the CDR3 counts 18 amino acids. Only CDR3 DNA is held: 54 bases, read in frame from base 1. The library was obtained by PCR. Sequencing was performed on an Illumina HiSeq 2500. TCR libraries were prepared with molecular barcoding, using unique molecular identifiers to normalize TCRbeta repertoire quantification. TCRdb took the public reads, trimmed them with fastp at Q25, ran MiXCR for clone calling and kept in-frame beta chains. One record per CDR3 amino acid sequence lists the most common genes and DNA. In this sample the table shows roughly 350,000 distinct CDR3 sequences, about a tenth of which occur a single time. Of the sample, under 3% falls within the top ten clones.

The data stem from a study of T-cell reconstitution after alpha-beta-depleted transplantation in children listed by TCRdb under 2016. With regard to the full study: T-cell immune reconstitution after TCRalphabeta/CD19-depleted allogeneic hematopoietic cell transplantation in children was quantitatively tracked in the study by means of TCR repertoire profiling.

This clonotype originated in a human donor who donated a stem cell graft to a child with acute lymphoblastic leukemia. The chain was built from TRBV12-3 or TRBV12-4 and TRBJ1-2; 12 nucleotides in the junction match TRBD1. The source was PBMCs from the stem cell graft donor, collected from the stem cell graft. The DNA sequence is TGTGCCAGCAGTTCCCCCATCGGGGGGGACAGGGGGCATCTTGGCTACACCTTC. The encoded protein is CASSSPIGGDRGHLGYTF.